The clone carrying this TCR beta chain was counted many times. Its matching antigen is unknown. This specimen comes from a study of Graves' ophthalmopathy and Graves' hyperthyroidism. CDR1 and CDR2 from the germline V gene are SQVTM and ANQGSEA. The CDR3 totals 14 residues. With 4 bases removed from V and 2 bases from J, the gap between germline ends came to 15 bases. Study-wide results and limits: Ophthalmopathy versus stable hyperthyroidism: 13-signature model gave about 87% sensitivity, roughly 81% specificity. Thyroid clonotypes that were expanded above 0.001 frequency mostly also appeared in blood.

For repertoire sequencing, the TCR beta CDR3 regions were amplified from RNA transcripts. Second-round multiplex PCR followed a first-round RT-PCR using HTBI primers. One entry per CDR3 protein results from TCRdb running MiXCR on the multiplex PCR reads. The sample has about half a million distinct CDR3 sequences, roughly an eighth seen once; the top ten hold about 9.4%. The receptor was derived from a woman in her twenties or thirties with Graves' ophthalmopathy. This chain connects TRBV29-1 to TRBJ2-7; D unclear. Material: blood. CDR3 sequence reads: CSVVPVTATYEQYF. CDR3 coding DNA: TGCAGCGTTGTCCCGGTAACAGCCACCTACGAGCAGTACTTC.